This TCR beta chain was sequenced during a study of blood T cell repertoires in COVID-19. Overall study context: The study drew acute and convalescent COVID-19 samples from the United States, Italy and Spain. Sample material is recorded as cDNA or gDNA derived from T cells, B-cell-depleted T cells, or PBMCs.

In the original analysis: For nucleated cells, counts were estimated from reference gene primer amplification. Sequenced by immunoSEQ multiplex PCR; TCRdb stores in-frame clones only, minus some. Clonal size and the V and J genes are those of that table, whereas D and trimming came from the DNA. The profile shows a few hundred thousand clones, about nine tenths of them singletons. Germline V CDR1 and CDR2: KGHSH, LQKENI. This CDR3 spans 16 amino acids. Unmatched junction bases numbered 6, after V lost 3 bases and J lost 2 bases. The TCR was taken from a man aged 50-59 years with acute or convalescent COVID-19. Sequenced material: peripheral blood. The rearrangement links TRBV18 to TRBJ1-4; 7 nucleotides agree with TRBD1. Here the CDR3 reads CASSPFSRGTNEKLFF. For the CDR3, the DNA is TGTGCCAGCTCACCTTTTAGCAGGGGGACTAATGAAAAACTGTTTTTT.